The 26 T cell receptor beta chains below come from one sample, sequenced in a study of shared T cell receptors in the human thymus. Generated by immunoSEQ multiplex PCR, the TCRdb table keeps only in-frame clones and is missing some. The sample yields some 700,000 clones, approximately 88% seen once. Separately, the same data were catalogued under a study of human thymus T cells.

Input material: thymocytes. All receptors derive from a boy less than two years old with a congenital heart defect.

The gene calls are TRBV30 and TRBJ2-1; TRBD2 aligns across 15 bases. Germline V CDR1 and CDR2: GTSNPN, SVGIG (reference sequence). The ends lost 3 bases at V and 0 bases at J; junction bases unmatched: 21. The CDR3 is 23 residues long. DNA for the CDR3: TGTGCCTGGAGAGCCGGGATTTTCGGGGGACTAGCGGGAGGAGGGGGCTCCTACAATGAGCAGTTCTTC. Translated: CAWRAGIFGGLAGGGGSYNEQFF.

The genes are TRBV9 and TRBJ2-7; 8 positions agree with TRBD2. The V gene's germline CDR1 is SGDLS and CDR2 YYNGEE. The CDR3 runs 16 residues. Trimming took 1 base from V and 7 from J; bases not matched to a gene: 13. In DNA form, the CDR3 reads TGTGCCAGCAGCGTACCTTCGGGACTAGAGCTACTGGAGCAGTACTTC. It yields the protein CASSVPSGLELLEQYF.

The chain couples TRBV7-6 to TRBJ1-1, with 12 bases fitting TRBD1. With 5 bases clipped from V and 7 bases from J, the junction kept 5 bases outside the gene matches. Germline V CDR1 and CDR2: SGHVS, FNYEAQ. The CDR3 extends over 14 amino acids. The CDR3 region has the DNA TGTGCCAGCAGCAGGGGACAGGGGGCCGGTGAAGCTTTCTTT. This gives the protein CASSRGQGAGEAFF.

This chain connects TRBV9 to TRBJ1-2, with D possibly TRBD1 on 5 matching bases. Between the trimmed V and J ends, which lost 1 base and 4 bases, there was a span of 20 bases. CDR3 length: 17 amino acids. Per germline, CDR1 SGDLS and CDR2 YYNGEE. The DNA of the CDR3 is TGTGCCAGCAGCGTAAAAAGGGTGGGGGGAGAGGGCTATGGCTACACCTTC. This sequence encodes CASSVKRVGGEGYGYTF.

The genes are TRBV5-4 and TRBJ2-7, with TRBD2 as a possible D gene (5 bases). The V and J ends lost 3 bases and 2 bases respectively, with 15 bases between them. The CDR3 totals 15 residues. Germline V lookup: CDR1 SGHNT, CDR2 YYREEE (reference sequence). CDR3 sequence: CASSSHSDCAYEQYF. CDR3 sequence (DNA): TGTGCCAGCAGCTCGCATTCGGACTGTGCCTACGAGCAGTACTTC. Full variable domain (missing parts from reference TRBV5-4 and TRBJ2-7): ETGVTQSPTHLIKTRGQQVTLRCSSQSGHNTVSWYQQALGQGPQFIFQYYREEENGRGNFPPRFSGLQFPNYSSELNVNALELDDSALYLCASSSHSDCAYEQYFGPGTRLTVT.

The V gene is TRBV7-3, the J gene TRBJ2-7, with 8 nucleotides matching TRBD2. The germline CDR1 and CDR2 sequences are SGHTA and FQGTGA. This CDR3 region has 16 residues. With 5 bases clipped from V and 2 bases from J, the junction kept 11 bases outside the gene matches. The CDR3 region has the DNA TGTGCCAGCAGCCCCCGGGGGGGGAGTGATCCCTACGAGCAGTACTTC. Translating gives CASSPRGGSDPYEQYF.

This clone appeared a few times. The rearrangement links TRBV4-3 to TRBJ2-1; TRBD1 aligns across 9 bases. The trim removed 8 bases at V and 7 bases at J, leaving 6 bases unmatched. The CDR3 is made up of 13 amino acids. CDR1 and CDR2 from the germline V gene are LGHNA and YSLEER. CDR3 amino acids: CASGGQGKNEQFF. The CDR3 DNA follows: TGCGCCAGCGGGGGACAGGGAAAGAATGAGCAGTTCTTC.

This clone turned up a few times. The rearrangement links TRBV5-1 to TRBJ1-1; 7 positions agree with TRBD1. The junction had 6 bases not matched to a gene; V was cut back by 3 bases and J by 4 bases. CDR1 is SGHRS, CDR2 YFSETQ, per germline. The CDR3 has 14 amino acids. DNA for the CDR3: TGCGCCAGCAGCTCCAAGGGGGCGTTCACTGAAGCTTTCTTT. Its protein product is CASSSKGAFTEAFF.

The chain couples TRBV27 to TRBJ2-7, with 9 bases that match TRBD2. With V trimmed by 4 bases and J by 4 bases, 11 bases remained unmatched. The CDR3 is made up of 16 amino acids. The V gene's germline CDR1 is MNHEY and CDR2 SMNVEV (reference sequence). CDR3 amino acids: CASSWGLAGSSYEQYF. The CDR3 coding sequence is TGTGCCAGCAGTTGGGGACTAGCAGGGAGTTCGTACGAGCAGTACTTC.

V usage is TRBV5-6 and J usage is TRBJ1-6, with D possibly matching TRBD1 (6 bases). Per germline, CDR1 SGHDT and CDR2 YYEEEE. Trimming left V 4 bases short and J 0 bases short, with 8 bases between. The CDR3 contains 15 residues. The DNA of the CDR3 is TGTGCCAGCAGCACAGGGAGCTCCTATAATTCACCCCTCCACTTT. As protein: CASSTGSSYNSPLHF.

V gene TRBV7-9 combines with J gene TRBJ2-7; tentative D call: TRBD1 (6 bases). Germline CDR1 SEHNR, CDR2 FQNEAQ (reference sequence). V shed 4 bases and J shed 6 bases, with 10 bases lying between them. This CDR3 comprises 12 residues. The CDR3 region is CASSSNRAEQYF. The CDR3 region has the DNA TGTGCCAGCAGCTCCAACAGGGCCGAGCAGTACTTC.

This chain connects TRBV27 to TRBJ2-2, with 9 bases identical to TRBD2. Per the germline V gene, CDR1 is MNHEY and CDR2 is SMNVEV (reference sequence). CDR3 length equals 13 residues. The V segment lost 4 bases and the J segment 7 bases; nucleotides outside the gene matches: 1. CDR3 DNA: TGTGCCAGCAGTTGGACTAGCGTCGGGGAGCTGTTTTTT. Amino acid sequence: CASSWTSVGELFF.

The chain is built from TRBV27 and TRBJ2-7; no definite D call. Germline lookup yields CDR1 MNHEY and CDR2 SMNVEV (reference sequence). The CDR3 runs to 16 residues. With 7 bases removed from V and 0 bases from J, the gap between germline ends came to 19 bases. The CDR3, as DNA: TGTGCCAGCAATCCGGTGGGCCTCCAGAGCTCCTACGAGCAGTACTTC. Protein product: CASNPVGLQSSYEQYF.

This chain uses TRBV7-6 with TRBJ2-1, with 10 positions matching TRBD1. The germline V gene has CDR1 SGHVS and CDR2 FNYEAQ. CDR3 size: 15 residues. The junction had 3 bases not matched to a gene; V was cut back by 3 bases and J by 4 bases. CDR3 sequence (DNA): TGTGCCAGCAGCTTGACAGGGGGCTCATACAATGAGCAGTTCTTC. Amino acid sequence: CASSLTGGSYNEQFF.

This sequence joins TRBV7-9 and TRBJ2-7; 8 bases map to TRBD2. CDR1 and CDR2 from the germline V gene are SEHNR and FQNEAQ (reference sequence). The CDR3 totals 15 residues. J lost 3 bases, V lost 5 bases, and 9 bases had no gene match. CDR3 sequence: CASSAIGTSHYEQYF. DNA of the CDR3: TGTGCCAGCAGCGCAATTGGGACTAGTCACTACGAGCAGTACTTC.

This rearrangement joins TRBV19 to TRBJ2-7; 8 bases align to TRBD2. Trimming cost V 5 bases and J 4 bases; bases outside gene matches: 22. The CDR3 contains 19 residues. CDR1 is LNHDA, CDR2 SQIVND, per germline (reference sequence). This CDR3 reads CASSFLPNLSGIPRYEQYF. In DNA form, the CDR3 reads TGTGCCAGTAGTTTCCTTCCCAACCTTAGCGGGATTCCCCGGTACGAGCAGTACTTC.

The chain employs TRBV5-8 and TRBJ2-7; TRBD2 matches 7 bases. The V gene end was trimmed by 4 bases and the J gene end by 2 bases; junction bases not matched to a gene: 12. The CDR3 runs 16 residues. The germline gives CDR1 SGHTS, CDR2 YDEGEE. The CDR3 loop reads CASSATLADYPYEQYF. DNA for the CDR3: TGTGCCAGCAGCGCAACCCTAGCGGACTACCCCTACGAGCAGTACTTC.

The chain employs TRBV28 and TRBJ1-2; a possible D gene is TRBD1 (5 bases). In germline, CDR1 is MDHEN, CDR2 SYDVKM. The V gene lost 3 bases and the J gene lost 4 bases, with 21 bases spanning the gap. This CDR3 region has 17 residues. The CDR3 sequence: CASSFRVGAAPGYGYTF. The CDR3 region has the DNA TGTGCCAGCAGTTTTCGGGTTGGGGCAGCTCCTGGCTATGGCTACACCTTC.

CDR3 sequence reads: CASSQDGQRTSSYEQYF. The CDR3 nucleotides read TGCGCCAGCAGCCAAGATGGCCAGCGGACTAGCTCCTACGAGCAGTACTTC. The chain carries TRBV4-1 and TRBJ2-7; 7 nucleotides align to TRBD2. Germline trimming cut 0 bases from V and 0 bases from J; bases unmatched to any gene: 8. CDR1 and CDR2 from the germline V gene are MGHRA and YSYEKL. The CDR3 runs 17 residues.

The genes are TRBV5-4 and TRBJ1-1, with 8 bases matching TRBD1. This CDR3 has 14 amino acids. Germline trimming cut 4 bases from V and 0 bases from J; bases unmatched to any gene: 2. Germline loops: CDR1 SGHNT, CDR2 YYREEE (reference sequence). CDR3 region: CASSGTGLNTEAFF. The CDR3 DNA sequence: TGTGCCAGCAGCGGGACAGGATTGAACACTGAAGCTTTCTTT.

The rearrangement joins TRBV27 to TRBJ2-2; 9 bases align to TRBD1. CDR3 size: 19 residues. Germline values: CDR1 MNHEY, CDR2 SMNVEV (reference sequence). The V and J ends lost 1 base and 6 bases, in that order; junction bases with no gene match: 15. The DNA of the CDR3 is TGTGCCAGCAGTTTATTGGGCCATCACGGGACAGGGTGGGCCGGGGAGCTGTTTTTT. The encoded protein is CASSLLGHHGTGWAGELFF.

About this clone itself: The same CDR3 arises from other DNA sequences in this sample as well. The CDR3 region has the DNA TGTGCCAGCAGCCCTGGACAGGGACGGTCCTACGAGCAGTACTTC. The encoded protein is CASSPGQGRSYEQYF. The chain recombines TRBV27 with TRBJ2-7; 8 bases align to TRBD1. Germline assignment: CDR1 MNHEY and CDR2 SMNVEV (reference sequence). There are 15 residues in the CDR3. The J segment lost 1 base and the V segment lost 6 bases, leaving 8 bases of the junction unmatched.

The chain's CDR3 is CASSPHPEPKYTDTQYF. The CDR3 coding sequence is TGCGCCAGCAGCCCCCACCCGGAGCCCAAGTACACAGATACGCAGTATTTT. The chain joins TRBV4-3 to TRBJ2-3; D unclear. V was trimmed by 4 bases and J by 2 bases, leaving 19 bases between them. The CDR3 has 17 amino acids. Per germline, CDR1 LGHNA and CDR2 YSLEER.

The count of this clone is one. This specimen includes other DNA sequences encoding the same CDR3. The chain has TRBV18 and TRBJ2-7; 11 bases are shared with TRBD1. Germline V gene lookup returns CDR1 KGHSH and CDR2 LQKENI. The ends lost 0 bases at V and 3 bases at J; junction bases unmatched: 1. The CDR3 is made up of 15 amino acids. CDR3 region: CASSPPGQGVYEQYF. The CDR3 DNA follows: TGTGCCAGCTCACCACCGGGACAGGGGGTCTACGAGCAGTACTTC. Based on the CDR3 plus reference TRBV18 and TRBJ2-7, the full variable domain is NAGVMQNPRHLVRRRGQEARLRCSPMKGHSHVYWYRQLPEEGLKFMVYLQKENIIDESGMPKERFSAEFPKEGPSILRIQQVVRGDSAAYFCASSPPGQGVYEQYFGPGTRLTVT.

V is TRBV13 and J is TRBJ2-1; D possibly corresponds to TRBD2 (5 bases). The CDR3 consists of 15 residues. Germline CDR1 is PRHDT and CDR2 is FYEKMQ (reference sequence). V lost 0 bases, J lost 0 bases, and 6 bases lay in between. The CDR3 bases are TGTGCCAGCAGCTTAGGCGGAGGCTCCTACAATGAGCAGTTCTTC. Residues: CASSLGGGSYNEQFF. The full variable domain, its missing parts supplied by reference TRBV13 and TRBJ2-1, is AAGVIQSPRHLIKEKRETATLKCYPIPRHDTVYWYQQGPGQDPQFLISFYEKMQSDKGSIPDRFSAQQFSDYHSELNMSSLELGDSALYFCASSLGGGSYNEQFFGPGTRLTVL.

This chain joins TRBV5-6 and TRBJ1-1, with TRBD1 identical over 9 bases. This CDR3 spans 15 amino acids. The ends lost 4 bases at V and 2 bases at J; junction bases unmatched: 6. The germline V gene encodes CDR1 SGHDT and CDR2 YYEEEE. For the CDR3, the DNA is TGTGCCAGCAGCGCGACTACAGGGGGCAACACTGAAGCTTTCTTT. This encodes CASSATTGGNTEAFF. Using reference TRBV5-6 and TRBJ1-1 for the parts outside the CDR3, the full variable domain is DAGVTQSPTHLIKTRGQQVTLRCSPKSGHDTVSWYQQALGQGPQFIFQYYEEEERQRGNFPDRFSGHQFPNYSSELNVNALLLGDSALYLCASSATTGGNTEAFFGQGTRLTVV.